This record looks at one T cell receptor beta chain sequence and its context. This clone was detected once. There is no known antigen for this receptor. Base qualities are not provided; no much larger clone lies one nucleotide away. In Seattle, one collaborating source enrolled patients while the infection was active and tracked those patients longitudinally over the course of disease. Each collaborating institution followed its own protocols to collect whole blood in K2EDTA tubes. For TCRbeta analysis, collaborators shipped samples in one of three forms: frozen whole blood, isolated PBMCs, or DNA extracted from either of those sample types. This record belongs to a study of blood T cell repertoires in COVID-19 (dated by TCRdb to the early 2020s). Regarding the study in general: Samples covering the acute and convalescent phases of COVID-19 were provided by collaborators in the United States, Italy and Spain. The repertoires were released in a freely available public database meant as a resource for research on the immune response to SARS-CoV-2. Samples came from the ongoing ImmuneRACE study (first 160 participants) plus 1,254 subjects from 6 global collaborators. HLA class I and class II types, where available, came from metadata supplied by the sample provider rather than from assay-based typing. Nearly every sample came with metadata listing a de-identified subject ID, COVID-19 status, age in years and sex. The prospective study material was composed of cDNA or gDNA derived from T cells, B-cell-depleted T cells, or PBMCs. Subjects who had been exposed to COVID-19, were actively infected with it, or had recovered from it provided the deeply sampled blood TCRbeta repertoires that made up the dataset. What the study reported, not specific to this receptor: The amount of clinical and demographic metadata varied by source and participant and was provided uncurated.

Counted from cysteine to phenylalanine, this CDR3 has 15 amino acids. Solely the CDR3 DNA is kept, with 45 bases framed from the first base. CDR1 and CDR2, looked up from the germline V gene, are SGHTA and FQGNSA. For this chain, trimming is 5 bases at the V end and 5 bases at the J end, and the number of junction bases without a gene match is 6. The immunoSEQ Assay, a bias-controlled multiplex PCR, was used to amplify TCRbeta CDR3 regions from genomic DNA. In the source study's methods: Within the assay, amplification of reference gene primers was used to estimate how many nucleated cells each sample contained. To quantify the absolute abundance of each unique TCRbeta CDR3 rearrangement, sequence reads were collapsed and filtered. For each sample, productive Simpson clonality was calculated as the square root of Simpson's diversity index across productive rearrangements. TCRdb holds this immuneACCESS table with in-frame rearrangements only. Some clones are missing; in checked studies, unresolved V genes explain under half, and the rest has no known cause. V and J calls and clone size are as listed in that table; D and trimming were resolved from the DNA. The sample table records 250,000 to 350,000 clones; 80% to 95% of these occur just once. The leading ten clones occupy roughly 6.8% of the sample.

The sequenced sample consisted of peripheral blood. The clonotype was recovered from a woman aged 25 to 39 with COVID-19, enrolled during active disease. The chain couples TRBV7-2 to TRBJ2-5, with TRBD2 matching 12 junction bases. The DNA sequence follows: TGTGCCAGCAGCGCGCTAGCGGGAGGGCCCGAGACCCAGTACTTC. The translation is CASSALAGGPETQYF.